In this sample, the clone carrying this T cell receptor (beta chain) turned up a few times. Original data processing: It was from reference gene primer amplification that nucleated cell counts were estimated. Assay used: immunoSEQ multiplex PCR; TCRdb lists only in-frame clones, some missing. V and J calls and clone size are copied from that table; D and trimming were computed from the DNA. Of 300,000 to 400,000 clones listed, 85% are singletons. This sample was taken from a study of blood T cell repertoires in COVID-19. Looking at the study overall: The cDNA or gDNA used as material had been derived from T cells, B-cell-depleted T cells, or PBMCs.

This study enrolled people aged about 18 to 95 from under 25 US geographic areas. Within the 2 weeks before study entry, each person in the exposed group met a COVID-19 case. Germline V gene data show CDR1 as MGHDK and CDR2 as SYGVNS. V lost 6 bases and J 5 bases, leaving 16 bases between the germline ends. This CDR3 has 14 amino acids. This TCR derives from a woman aged 30 to 39 who had been exposed to COVID-19. The sequenced sample was PBMCs or T cells enriched from blood (not recorded which). The chain couples TRBV25-1 to TRBJ1-1, with D possibly being TRBD1 (6 bases). The CDR3 DNA reads as TGTGCCAGCAGAAGGGCCGAGCAGGGGACTGAAGCTTTCTTT. This gives the protein CASRRAEQGTEAFF.